These T cell receptor beta chains were read from a single sample in a study of breast tumors, draining lymph nodes, adjacent tissues. Using its own MiXCR run on the multiplex PCR reads, TCRdb lists one record per CDR3 protein. The sample gives about 230,000 distinct CDR3 sequences, 32% of which show up once; about 1.4% is in the top ten. The sample was axillary lymph node tissue. The receptors were sampled from a female donor with breast cancer. Some clones in this sample may be carry-over from other donors' samples. CDR3s include the opening cysteine and the closing phenylalanine or tryptophan. Each record gives: CDR3 protein, J gene, V gene.

cdr3_aa: CATSSGTTRDEKLFF
j_call: TRBJ1-4
v_call: TRBV15

cdr3_aa: CASRTHRERVNQPQHF
j_call: TRBJ1-5
v_call: TRBV6-1

cdr3_aa: CAISGQGSSYNSPLHF
j_call: TRBJ1-6
v_call: TRBV10-3

cdr3_aa: CASKPGLAGGVGQPQHF
j_call: TRBJ1-5
v_call: TRBV19

cdr3_aa: CASSSRTLDEQFF
j_call: TRBJ2-1
v_call: TRBV19

cdr3_aa: CSARRDRRYNEQFF
j_call: TRBJ2-1
v_call: TRBV20-1

cdr3_aa: CASSPTGVNSPLHF
j_call: TRBJ1-6
v_call: TRBV11-2

cdr3_aa: CASGGRNSDNSPLHF
j_call: TRBJ1-6
v_call: TRBV6-1

cdr3_aa: CASTQGDGPQHF
j_call: TRBJ1-5
v_call: TRBV6-5

cdr3_aa: CASSVDPLAGGGAKNIQYF
j_call: TRBJ2-4
v_call: TRBV9

cdr3_aa: CASSSVRGAGNTIYF
j_call: TRBJ1-3
v_call: TRBV5-8

cdr3_aa: CASSLVDGKVKQFF
j_call: TRBJ2-1
v_call: TRBV7-6

cdr3_aa: CASSYDVPSRGYTF
j_call: TRBJ1-2
v_call: TRBV6-6

cdr3_aa: CASSVVGETQYF
j_call: TRBJ2-5
v_call: TRBV6-2/TRBV6-3

cdr3_aa: CASSFPGNTEAFF
j_call: TRBJ1-1
v_call: TRBV7-9

cdr3_aa: CSAGSTGELFF
j_call: TRBJ2-2
v_call: TRBV20-1

cdr3_aa: CASSQGIHLTDTQYF
j_call: TRBJ2-3
v_call: TRBV3-1

cdr3_aa: CASKSGGGRGNEKLFF
j_call: TRBJ1-4
v_call: TRBV12-3/TRBV12-4

cdr3_aa: CASSAFIAGGTDTQYF
j_call: TRBJ2-3
v_call: TRBV9

cdr3_aa: CASSQAHAGSYEQYF
j_call: TRBJ2-7
v_call: TRBV6-1

cdr3_aa: CASSTLSGADTQYF
j_call: TRBJ2-3
v_call: TRBV12-3/TRBV12-4

cdr3_aa: CASNPPTWREGYNEQFF
j_call: TRBJ2-1
v_call: TRBV12-3/TRBV12-4

cdr3_aa: CASSLGMTGSFSYTF
j_call: TRBJ1-2
v_call: TRBV5-1

cdr3_aa: CASSTTGTIHGYTF
j_call: TRBJ1-2
v_call: TRBV2

cdr3_aa: CASSPWGTDTQYF
j_call: TRBJ2-3
v_call: TRBV2

cdr3_aa: CSARRDRQGIRSPLHF
j_call: TRBJ1-6
v_call: TRBV20-1

cdr3_aa: CASSHPLGGGTNEQFF
j_call: TRBJ2-1
v_call: TRBV11-2

cdr3_aa: CASSQDAGGSTLHF
j_call: TRBJ1-6
v_call: TRBV5-1

cdr3_aa: CSAIPGFDNEQVF
j_call: TRBJ2-1
v_call: TRBV20-1

cdr3_aa: CSALTGNYGYTF
j_call: TRBJ1-2
v_call: TRBV29-1

cdr3_aa: CASGPRGGYTEAFF
j_call: TRBJ1-1
v_call: TRBV9

cdr3_aa: CATSGTPLGYNEQFF
j_call: TRBJ2-1
v_call: TRBV24-1

cdr3_aa: CASSISGTSQETQYF
j_call: TRBJ2-5
v_call: TRBV4-1

cdr3_aa: CASSDDRHYGYTF
j_call: TRBJ1-2
v_call: TRBV2

cdr3_aa: CSASSPRDTYEQYF
j_call: TRBJ2-7
v_call: TRBV20-1

cdr3_aa: CASSFPGGTLGENLETQYF
j_call: TRBJ2-5
v_call: TRBV27

cdr3_aa: CASSIQQSLEAFF
j_call: TRBJ1-1
v_call: TRBV19

cdr3_aa: CASSIGRSNQPQHF
j_call: TRBJ1-5
v_call: TRBV5-6